The source of this T cell receptor (beta chain) is a study of early T cells in non-severe SARS-CoV-2 infection. The overall study: Chains were unpaired, as sequencing was done on bulk RNA from unsorted whole blood. Study observations and caveats: VDJdb-based annotation leaned toward anti-spike CD8 responses and missed private and CD4 specificities.

Individual cDNA molecules were tagged with unique molecular identifiers. Each CDR3 protein is one row after TCRdb ran MiXCR on the 5' RACE reads. Of approximately 22,000 distinct CDR3 sequences in the sample, 4.5% to 5% were seen once. From germline, CDR1 is MNHEY and CDR2 SVGEGT. Trimming stripped 7 bases from V and 4 bases from J, with 17 bases between. The CDR3 has 15 amino acids. In this sample, this clonotype turned up many times. Its target is unknown. The TCR was taken from an adult who was a healthcare worker with PCR-confirmed SARS-CoV-2 infection or an uninfected control (not recorded which). The rearrangement joins TRBV6-2 or TRBV6-3 to TRBJ1-5; tentatively, D is TRBD1 (6 bases). Source material: whole blood. The CDR3 coding sequence is TGTGCCAGCAAGGGGGGCCCAAACAGGAATCAGCCCCAGCATTTT. It translates to CASKGGPNRNQPQHF.